This record concerns one TCR beta chain sequence. The protocol was immunoSEQ multiplex PCR, while the TCRdb copy is restricted to in-frame clones and leaves out a portion. The sample has about 620 clones; 90% to 95% are singletons. This sample stems from a study of T cells and Merkel cell carcinoma outcomes. The CDR3 extends over 16 amino acids. J was trimmed by 1 base and V by 4 bases; bases with no gene match: 1. Looked up from germline, CDR1 is KGHSH and CDR2 is LQKENI. This sequence was found in a human donor with Merkel cell carcinoma. The sample was tumor tissue from Merkel cell carcinoma. This rearrangement joins TRBV18 to TRBJ2-2; 12 bases line up with TRBD2. The chain's CDR3 is CASSLGLAGNTGELFF. The CDR3 nucleotides are TGTGCCAGCTCACTGGGACTAGCGGGGAACACCGGGGAGCTGTTTTTT.